This T cell receptor beta chain is from a study of blood T cells in healthy people across ages. It was with a sample-barcoded 5' primer and a J-beta primer mix that a second PCR of roughly 7 to 11 cycles was run. TCRdb used MiXCR to reprocess the 5' RACE reads, holding one entry per CDR3 protein. Here the sample spans roughly 1,500,000 distinct CDR3 sequences, 42% being singletons. Germline values: CDR1 SGHKS, CDR2 YYEKEE (reference sequence). This CDR3 has 15 residues. V shed 6 bases, J shed 8 bases, and the junction held 11 bases outside the gene matches. Worth noting for this clonotype: Its antigen is currently unknown.

Study-level findings and limits: The diversity estimates, figures obtained from one million T cells, were considered underestimates.

Russia was home to the donors, healthy Caucasian individuals aged about 6 to 90. This clonotype was sampled from a young woman in good health. The genes are TRBV5-5 and TRBJ1-6, with 7 bases lining up with TRBD1. The specimen sequenced was blood. This CDR3 is CASMLRGQKDSPLHF. In DNA, the CDR3 is TGTGCCAGCATGTTGAGGGGGCAGAAGGATTCACCCCTCCACTTT.